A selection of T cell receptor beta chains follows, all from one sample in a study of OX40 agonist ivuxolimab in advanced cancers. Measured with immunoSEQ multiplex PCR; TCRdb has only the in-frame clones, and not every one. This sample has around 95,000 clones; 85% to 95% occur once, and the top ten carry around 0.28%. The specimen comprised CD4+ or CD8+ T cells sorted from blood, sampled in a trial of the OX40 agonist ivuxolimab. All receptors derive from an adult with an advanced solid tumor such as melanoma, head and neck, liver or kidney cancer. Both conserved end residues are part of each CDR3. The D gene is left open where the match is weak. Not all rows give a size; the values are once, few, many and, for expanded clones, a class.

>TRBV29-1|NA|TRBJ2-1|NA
CSSRAYSLNEQFF
TGCAGCTCCCGGGCCTATTCCCTCAATGAGCAGTTCTTC
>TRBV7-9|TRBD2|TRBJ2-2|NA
CASSDRSGTTGELFF
TGTGCCAGCAGCGACCGGAGCGGGACCACCGGGGAGCTGTTTTTT
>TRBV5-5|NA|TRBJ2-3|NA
CASSLAPLTSGTDTQYF
TGTGCCAGCAGCTTGGCTCCATTGACATCGGGCACAGATACGCAGTATTTT
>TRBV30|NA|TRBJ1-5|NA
CAWSVGGEQPQHF
TGTGCCTGGAGTGTTGGTGGGGAGCAGCCCCAGCATTTT
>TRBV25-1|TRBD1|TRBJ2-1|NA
CASRETGTHNEQFF
TGTGCCAGCAGAGAGACAGGGACCCACAATGAGCAGTTCTTC
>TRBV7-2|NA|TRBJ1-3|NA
CASSLIRGDKAIYF
TGTGCCAGCAGCTTAATCCGGGGCGACAAGGCCATATATTTT
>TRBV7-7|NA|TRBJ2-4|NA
CASSSPRENKNIQYF
TGTGCTAGCAGCTCCCCCCGGGAAAACAAAAACATTCAGTACTTC
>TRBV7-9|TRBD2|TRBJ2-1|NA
CASSFLAGVLDNEQFF
TGTGCCAGCAGCTTTCTCGCGGGAGTACTTGACAATGAGCAGTTCTTC
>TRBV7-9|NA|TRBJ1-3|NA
CASTLRGSGNTIYF
TGTGCCAGCACCCTTAGGGGCTCTGGAAACACCATATATTTT
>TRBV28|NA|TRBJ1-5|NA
CASSSTARQPQHF
TGTGCCAGCAGTTCGACGGCCCGTCAGCCCCAGCATTTT
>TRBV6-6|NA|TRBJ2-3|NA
CASSYGGGRTDTQYF
TGTGCCAGCAGTTACGGGGGGGGCAGAACAGATACGCAGTATTTT
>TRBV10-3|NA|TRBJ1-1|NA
CAISESGGWGTEAFF
TGTGCCATCAGTGAGTCAGGGGGTTGGGGCACTGAAGCTTTCTTT
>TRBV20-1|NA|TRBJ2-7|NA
CSASHYNEQYF
TGCAGTGCTAGTCATTACAACGAGCAGTACTTC
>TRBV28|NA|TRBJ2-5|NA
CASSSVVETQYF
TGTGCCAGCTCTTCAGTGGTCGAGACCCAGTACTTC
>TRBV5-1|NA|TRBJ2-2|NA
CASSPQYANTGELFF
TGCGCCAGCAGCCCTCAATACGCGAACACCGGGGAGCTGTTTTTT
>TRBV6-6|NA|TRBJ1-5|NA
CASNGQPRQPQHF
TGTGCCAGCAACGGACAGCCTCGTCAGCCCCAGCATTTT
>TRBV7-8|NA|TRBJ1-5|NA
CASSLAGVRVNQPQHF
TGTGCCAGCAGCTTAGCGGGTGTCAGGGTTAATCAGCCCCAGCATTTT
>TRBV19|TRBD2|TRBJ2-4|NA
CASTPTGGGDIQYF
TGTGCCAGTACTCCCACGGGAGGAGGGGACATTCAGTACTTC
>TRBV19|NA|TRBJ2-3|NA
CASSIATASTDTQYF
TGTGCCAGTAGTATAGCAACAGCTAGCACAGATACGCAGTATTTT
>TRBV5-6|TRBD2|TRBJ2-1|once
CASSLGSLAGGPWYNEQFF
TGTGCCAGCAGCTTGGGATCGCTAGCGGGGGGCCCCTGGTACAATGAGCAGTTCTTC
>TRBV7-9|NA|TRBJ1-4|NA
CASSLARDPWGMDEKLFF
TGTGCCAGCAGCTTAGCGAGGGACCCTTGGGGGATGGATGAAAAACTGTTTTTT
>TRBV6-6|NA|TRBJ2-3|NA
CASSSSTDTQYF
TGTGCCAGCAGTTCTAGCACAGATACGCAGTATTTT
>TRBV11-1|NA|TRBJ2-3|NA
CASSLWRASTDTQYF
TGTGCCAGCAGCTTATGGCGGGCCAGCACAGATACGCAGTATTTT
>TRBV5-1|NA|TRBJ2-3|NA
CASSRGTSRDTQYF
TGCGCCAGCAGCCGAGGGACCTCAAGGGATACGCAGTATTTT
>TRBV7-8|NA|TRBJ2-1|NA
CASSKRTTSISGEQFF
TGTGCCAGCAGCAAAAGGACTACCTCCATCTCCGGTGAGCAGTTCTTC
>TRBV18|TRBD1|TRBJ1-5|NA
CASSPPGQGYSNQPQHF
TGTGCCAGCTCACCACCGGGACAGGGGTATAGCAATCAGCCCCAGCATTTT
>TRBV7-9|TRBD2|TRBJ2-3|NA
CASSLPPGLAGTDTQYF
TGTGCCAGCAGCTTACCCCCGGGACTAGCGGGCACAGATACGCAGTATTTT
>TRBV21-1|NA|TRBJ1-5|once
CASSKRDGARYSNQPQHF
TGTGCCAGCAGCAAAAGGGACGGCGCGAGGTATAGCAATCAGCCCCAGCATTTT
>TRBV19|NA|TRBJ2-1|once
CASSLLSSYNEQFF
TGTGCCAGTAGCCTCCTAAGCTCCTACAATGAGCAGTTCTTC
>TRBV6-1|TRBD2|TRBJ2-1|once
CASRVGLAREQFF
TGTGCCAGCAGGGTCGGACTAGCTCGTGAGCAGTTCTTC
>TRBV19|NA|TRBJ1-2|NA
CASSSRANYYGYTF
TGTGCCAGTAGCTCGAGGGCCAATTACTATGGCTACACCTTC
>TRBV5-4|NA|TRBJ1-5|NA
CASSFWTVGIKRPQHF
TGTGCCAGCAGCTTTTGGACAGTTGGGATTAAGCGGCCCCAGCATTTT
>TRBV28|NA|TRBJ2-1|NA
CASSLVRSEQFF
TGTGCCAGCAGCCTTGTAAGGAGTGAGCAGTTCTTC
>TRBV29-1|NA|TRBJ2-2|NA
CSVRHTNTGELFF
TGCAGCGTTAGGCACACCAACACCGGGGAGCTGTTTTTT
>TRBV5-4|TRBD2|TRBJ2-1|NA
CASSGTSADNEQFF
TGTGCCAGCAGCGGGACTAGCGCGGACAATGAGCAGTTCTTC
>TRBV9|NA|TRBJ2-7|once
CASSAWGESAYEQYF
TGTGCCAGCAGCGCATGGGGGGAATCGGCCTACGAGCAGTACTTC